The next 5 T cell receptor beta chains were all read from a single sample in a study of graft-versus-host responses after intestinal transplantation (dated by TCRdb to the early 2020s). Their antigen targets remain unknown. Reading the label with the study, this specimen's time point is: cells obtained before transplantation from donor or recipient. The library came from the immunoSEQ multiplex PCR assay. The table was pulled from immuneACCESS by TCRdb, which kept in-frame rearrangements only. Such tables lose some clones; where checked, under half of the loss comes from unresolved V genes, and the rest has no known cause. The sample records some 110,000 clones, just over 90% of which are singletons. The ten largest clones represent around 0.2% of the sample. The input for sequencing was unstimulated CD4+ T cells sorted from spleen or lymph node cells, taken before intestinal transplant. The receptors stem from a human donor who received an intestinal transplant.

The chain has TRBV7-9 and TRBJ2-7; 7 bases are shared with TRBD2. The germline gives CDR1 SEHNR, CDR2 FQNEAQ (reference sequence). The V segment lost 5 bases and the J segment 3 bases; nucleotides outside the gene matches: 4. This CDR3 is built from 13 residues. CDR3 coding DNA: TGTGCCAGCAGCCTCTCGGGGGGCTACGAGCAGTACTTC. This codes for CASSLSGGYEQYF.

The V and J genes are TRBV9 and TRBJ2-5; the match to TRBD2 covers 14 bases. Germline values: CDR1 SGDLS, CDR2 YYNGEE. The trim removed 3 bases at V and 2 bases at J, leaving 12 bases unmatched. The CDR3 has 19 residues. The chain's CDR3 is CASSEGRGTSGSIQETQYF. The CDR3 DNA reads TGTGCCAGCAGCGAGGGACGAGGGACTAGCGGGAGCATTCAAGAGACCCAGTACTTC. Filled out from reference TRBV9 and TRBJ2-5, the complete variable domain reads DSGVTQTPKHLITATGQRVTLRCSPRSGDLSVYWYQQSLDQGLQFLIQYYNGEERAKGNILERFSAQQFPDLHSELNLSSLELGDSALYFCASSEGRGTSGSIQETQYFGPGTRLLVL.

The chain has TRBV6-5 and TRBJ2-5, with 9 bases lining up with TRBD1. The better agreement between TRBJ2-7 and the DNA end casts doubt on the J call. This CDR3 region has 15 residues. Germline V gene sequence: CDR1 MNHEY, CDR2 SVGAGI. CDR3 coding DNA: TGTGCCAGTGCTACACAGGGGGCAACCCTCTACGAGCAGTACTTC. This codes for CASATQGATLYEQYF.

The J gene is TRBJ2-7, the V gene TRBV6-1; 10 nucleotides align to TRBD1. The CDR3 has 14 residues. Germline V CDR1 and CDR2: MNHNS, SASEGT. V trimming: 8 bases; J trimming: 4 bases; junction bases outside the gene matches: 8. The CDR3 nucleotides read TGTGCCAGCTGGTTGGACAGGGGGAAGTACGAGCAGTACTTC. Translated: CASWLDRGKYEQYF.

V gene TRBV4-2 combines with J gene TRBJ1-4; perhaps TRBD1 as D (5 bases). V dropped 0 bases and J dropped 2 bases, with 13 bases sitting between them. Germline CDR1 and CDR2: LGHNA and YNFKEQ. The CDR3 sequence is 17 residues long. In nucleotides, the CDR3 is TGTGCCAGCAGCCAAGATAGGGCAGGGTCTACTAATGAAAAACTGTTTTTT. Protein: CASSQDRAGSTNEKLFF.